A selection of T cell receptor beta chains follows, all from one sample in a study of T cell repertoires in cytomegalovirus infection. TCRdb used MiXCR to reprocess the reads, holding one entry per CDR3 protein. This sample has approximately 990,000 distinct CDR3 sequences, with under 40% found just once. These receptors are not linked to any known antigen. The sequences come from cultured CD8+ T cells from PBMCs, collected from culture after CMV antigen stimulation. The receptors shown here come from a human donor in good health (CMV status not recorded). Some clones in this sample may be carry-over from other donors' samples. The CDR3 runs from the conserved cysteine through the conserved F or W. A D gene is named only where the DNA matches it firmly. Only some rows state a clone size, as once, few, many or a class for expanded clones.

D,J,V,size,DNA,CDR3
TRBD1,TRBJ1-6,TRBV18,few,TGTGCCAGCTCAAGAGGGACAGCTAATTCACCCCTCCACTTT,CASSRGTANSPLHF
NA,TRBJ1-2,TRBV7-8,few,TGTGCCAGCAGCTTTGAAGGGGCCACCTATGGCTACACCTTC,CASSFEGATYGYTF
TRBD2,TRBJ2-7,TRBV4-1,NA,TGCGCCAGCAGCCCGGGGGGGGGCAACTCCTACGAGCAGTACTTC,CASSPGGGNSYEQYF
NA,TRBJ2-3,TRBV7-6,few,TGTGCCAGCAGCCTTACTCGGGACGCCCATACGCAGTATTTT,CASSLTRDAHTQYF
NA,TRBJ1-6,TRBV19,few,TGTGCCAGTAGTGTAGTCGGCAGGGGCAGGAATTCACCCCTCCACTTT,CASSVVGRGRNSPLHF
NA,TRBJ2-6,TRBV5-1,NA,TGCGCCAGCAGCGGAAGTCGATCTGGGGCCAACGTCCTGACTTTC,CASSGSRSGANVLTF
TRBD1,TRBJ2-5,TRBV7-2,many,TGTGCCAGCAGCTTAAGGACAGGGAGCCAAGAGACCCAGTACTTC,CASSLRTGSQETQYF
NA,TRBJ2-6,TRBV7-9,many,TGTGCCAGCAGCACCATCGGCTCTGGGGCCAACGTCCTGACTTTC,CASSTIGSGANVLTF
NA,TRBJ2-1,TRBV15,few,TGTGCCACCAGCAGAGTTCTTGTCAATGAGCAGTTCTTC,CATSRVLVNEQFF
NA,TRBJ2-3,TRBV28,NA,TGTGCCAGCAGTTTGATCACTAGCACAGATACGCAGTATTTT,CASSLITSTDTQYF
NA,TRBJ2-1,TRBV6-1,few,TGTGCCACCCACCCGGGGACGAGCTCCTACAATGAGCAGTTCTTC,CATHPGTSSYNEQFF
NA,TRBJ2-7,TRBV7-8,many,TGTGCCAGCAGCGAGGACGTCTCCTACGAGCAGTACTTC,CASSEDVSYEQYF
NA,TRBJ1-1,TRBV12-3/TRBV12-4,NA,TGTGCCAGCAGGGGGGGGACCCAAGCTTTCTTT,CASRGGTQAFF
NA,TRBJ2-5,TRBV7-2,many,TGTGCCAGCAGCTTAGGACACGGACTAGAGACCCAGTACTTC,CASSLGHGLETQYF
NA,TRBJ1-2,TRBV6-1,few,TGTGCCAGCTCGATGGCAGTCTCCTATGGCTACACCTTC,CASSMAVSYGYTF
NA,TRBJ2-1,TRBV24-1,NA,TGTGCCACCAGTGAACGGCAGGGGTACAATGAGCAGTTCTTC,CATSERQGYNEQFF
TRBD1,TRBJ2-2,TRBV6-1,few,TGTGCCAGCAGTGGGCAGGGGGCGAGGGACACCGGGGAGCTGTTTTTT,CASSGQGARDTGELFF
TRBD1,TRBJ2-2,TRBV7-9,NA,TGTGCCAGCAGCACCACGACAGGGGGCGGGACCGGGGAGCTGTTTTTT,CASSTTTGGGTGELFF
NA,TRBJ1-1,TRBV4-1,NA,TGCGCCAGCAGCCCTAGCGGCTTGGACGGCACTGAAGCTTTCTTT,CASSPSGLDGTEAFF
NA,TRBJ2-7,TRBV7-2,many,TGTGCCAGCAGCTTAGGTGAATCCTACGAGCAGTACTTC,CASSLGESYEQYF
NA,TRBJ1-2,TRBV27,NA,TGTGTCAGCAGTTTATCGGGAACAGACTATGGCTACACCTTC,CVSSLSGTDYGYTF
TRBD2,TRBJ2-1,TRBV27,few,TGTGCCAGCAGTTTAGGGACTAGCGGGCGTGGAGAGCAGTTCTTC,CASSLGTSGRGEQFF
TRBD1,TRBJ2-6,TRBV7-2,many,TGTGCCAGCAGCTGGGACAGCGTAGAGGTCGGGGCCAACGTCCTGACTTTC,CASSWDSVEVGANVLTF
TRBD1,TRBJ1-5,TRBV19,NA,TGTGCCAGTAGTGTCTATGGACAGGGCAATCAGCCCCAGCATTTT,CASSVYGQGNQPQHF
NA,TRBJ1-2,TRBV6-1,few,TGTGCCAGCAGTGACTTGGGGGCGATGAACTATGGCTACACCTTC,CASSDLGAMNYGYTF
NA,TRBJ2-2,TRBV7-9,few,TGTGCCAGTCTAAATCCTAGTAGGGACACCGGGGAGCTGTTTTTT,CASLNPSRDTGELFF
NA,TRBJ1-2,TRBV28,NA,TGTGCCAGCAGTTTTTACGGGAGTAGATATGGCTACACCTTC,CASSFYGSRYGYTF
TRBD1,TRBJ1-4,TRBV4-1,few,TGCGCCAGCAGCCTCGGGACAGCGGCAACTAATGAAAAACTGTTTTTT,CASSLGTAATNEKLFF
NA,TRBJ2-1,TRBV7-9,few,TGTGCCAGCAGCCTGGTTAGGACAGCCTACAATGAGCAGTTCTTC,CASSLVRTAYNEQFF
NA,TRBJ2-2,TRBV5-4,NA,TGTGCCAGCCCTAGCGAAACGAACACCGGGGAGCTGTTTTTT,CASPSETNTGELFF